These 14 T cell receptor beta chains originate from one sample sequenced in a study of vaccination and CD4 T cells after COVID-19. No antigens are known for them. Sequenced with the Oncomine TCR Beta short-read assay was DNA taken from cultured CD4+ T cells. TCRdb re-derived calls from the PCR reads in MiXCR, one entry per CDR3 protein. The sample lists about 11,000 distinct CDR3 sequences; roughly 67% were seen once. Treatment described: approximately 11-day PBMC culture with coronavirus spike peptide pools or control peptides (ViraFEST assay). Material: CD4+ T cells from blood, cultured in vitro. The receptors shown here come from a human donor who had recovered from COVID-19.

The rearrangement uses TRBV6-2 or TRBV6-3 and TRBJ2-7; TRBD1 matches at 10 bases. V gave up 6 bases and J gave up 5 bases; unmatched junction bases: 1. Per germline, CDR1 MNHEY and CDR2 SVGEGT. The CDR3 extends over 12 amino acids. The CDR3 is CASSGTGDEQYF. In DNA, the CDR3 is TGTGCCAGCAGCGGGACAGGGGACGAGCAGTACTTC.

The chain links TRBV7-2 to TRBJ2-7, with D tentatively TRBD1 (6 bases). V lost 1 base and J lost 5, with 12 bases in between. Germline V gives CDR1 SGHTA, CDR2 FQGNSA. The CDR3 totals 14 residues. The CDR3 loop is CASSLVGSGDEQYF. The DNA of the CDR3 is TGTGCCAGCAGCTTAGTTGGTTCAGGGGACGAGCAGTACTTC.

The rearrangement links TRBV7-2 to TRBJ2-3; 13 bases agree with TRBD2. CDR3 length: 16 amino acids. The germline V gene encodes CDR1 SGHTA and CDR2 FQGNSA. V dropped 3 bases and J dropped 11; count of bases not matched to a gene: 11. The CDR3 spells CASSLSLGTSGERQYF. The CDR3 DNA follows: TGTGCCAGCAGCTTGTCCCTGGGGACTAGCGGGGAGAGGCAGTATTTT.

This clonotype appeared a few times. The chain carries TRBV19 and TRBJ1-2, with D unresolved. Germline V gives CDR1 LNHDA, CDR2 SQIVND (reference sequence). V was clipped by 7 bases and J by 2 bases, with 8 bases between them. CDR3 length equals 12 residues. CDR3 DNA sequence: TGTGCCAGTAAGAGAGCAAACTATGGCTACACCTTC. It is translated as CASKRANYGYTF.

This chain connects TRBV7-2 to TRBJ1-1; maybe TRBD1 (6 bases). Germline lookup yields CDR1 SGHTA and CDR2 FQGNSA. The length of the CDR3 is 13 residues. V was clipped by 5 bases and J by 10 bases, with 17 bases between them. The CDR3 sequence is CASSNPPGGRAFF. In DNA, the CDR3 is TGTGCCAGCAGCAATCCGCCCGGGGGCAGAGCTTTCTTT. Looking up the rest from reference TRBV7-2 and TRBJ1-1 gives the full variable domain: GAGVSQSPSNKVTEKGKDVELRCDPISGHTALYWYRQSLGQGLEFLIYFQGNSAPDKSGLPSDRFSAERTGGSVSTLTIQRTQQEDSAVYLCASSNPPGGRAFFGQGTRLTVV.

The chain carries TRBV29-1 and TRBJ2-1; D is uncertain. CDR1 SQVTM and CDR2 ANQGSEA come from the germline V gene. V lost 4 bases and J 3 bases, leaving 7 bases between the germline ends. CDR3 length: 12 amino acids. CDR3 sequence reads: CSVVRDYNEQFF. For the CDR3, the DNA is TGCAGCGTTGTCAGAGACTACAATGAGCAGTTCTTC.

This clonotype was seen a handful of times. This rearrangement joins TRBV7-6 to TRBJ2-7; possibly TRBD2 for D (5 bases). Trimming stripped 5 bases from V and 2 bases from J, with 10 bases between. The CDR3 contains 13 residues. Germline loops: CDR1 SGHVS, CDR2 FNYEAQ. CDR3 in amino acids: CASSLKEAYEQYF. In nucleotides, the CDR3 is TGTGCCAGCAGCCTCAAGGAGGCCTACGAGCAGTACTTC.

The rearrangement links TRBV6-2 or TRBV6-3 to TRBJ1-6, with D possibly TRBD1 on 5 matching bases. V lost 3 bases and J 10 bases, leaving 13 bases between the germline ends. The V gene's germline CDR1 is MNHEY and CDR2 SVGEGT. The length of the CDR3 is 14 residues. CDR3 bases: TGTGCCAGCAGTTATCCCAGGGTTCGCTCACCCCTCCACTTT. Its translation is CASSYPRVRSPLHF.

The chain joins TRBV11-3 to TRBJ2-7; weak D call: TRBD1 (6 bases). The DNA end is more similar to TRBJ2-5, so the J call may be wrong. This CDR3 spans 18 amino acids. The germline CDR1 and CDR2 sequences are SGHNT and YENEEA. The chain's CDR3 is CASSSRNYVRGYQETQYF. CDR3 nucleotides: TGTGCCAGCAGCTCCCGGAACTACGTCAGGGGCTACCAAGAGACCCAGTACTTC.

The CDR3 loop is CSARDLGVEGEGYTF. CDR3 nucleotides: TGCAGTGCTAGAGATCTCGGGGTGGAGGGGGAGGGCTACACCTTC. The chain links TRBV20-1 to TRBJ1-2, with a tentative D call TRBD1 (6 bases). The germline CDR1 and CDR2 sequences are DFQATT and SNEGSKA (reference sequence). CDR3 length: 15 residues. The V gene lost 0 bases and the J gene lost 8 bases, with 19 bases spanning the gap.

V and J are TRBV7-2 and TRBJ1-2; TRBD1 aligns across 9 bases. CDR1 is SGHTA and CDR2 is FQGNSA in the germline V gene. CDR3 length: 16 amino acids. V lost 5 bases to trimming and J lost 7 bases; unmatched junction nucleotides: 14. The CDR3: CASSRSPGTGPFGYTF. The DNA for the CDR3 is TGTGCCAGCAGCAGATCGCCCGGGACAGGGCCTTTTGGCTACACCTTC.

The chain uses TRBV11-3 and TRBJ2-2; TRBD1 or TRBD2 may be the D gene (5 bases each). Trimming pared 1 base from V and 3 bases from J, leaving 9 bases between. The CDR3 covers 15 residues. CDR1 is SGHNT and CDR2 is YENEEA in the germline V gene. The chain's CDR3 is CASSLGQGDTGELFF. In nucleotides, the CDR3 is TGTGCCAGCAGCTTAGGGCAGGGAGACACCGGGGAGCTGTTTTTT. The full variable domain, rest sourced from reference TRBV11-3 and TRBJ2-2, is EAGVVQSPRYKIIEKKQPVAFWCNPISGHNTLYWYLQNLGQGPELLIRYENEEAVDDSQLPKDRFSAERLKGVDSTLKIQPAELGDSAVYLCASSLGQGDTGELFFGEGSRLTVL.

The chain is built from TRBV19 and TRBJ2-5; 10 nucleotides agree with TRBD1. Trimming cost V 3 bases and J 5 bases; bases outside gene matches: 9. The CDR3 has 16 residues. Germline V gene data show CDR1 as LNHDA and CDR2 as SQIVND (reference sequence). CDR3 protein: CASSIRDRGTVETQYF. The CDR3 DNA sequence: TGTGCCAGTAGTATCCGGGACAGGGGTACAGTCGAGACCCAGTACTTC.

This clonotype was counted a few times. The J gene is TRBJ2-7, the V gene TRBV7-2; D is possibly TRBD2 (5 bases). The CDR3 length is 13 residues. V lost 4 bases to trimming and J lost 4 bases, with 11 bases between them. CDR1 and CDR2 (germline): SGHTA, FQGNSA. The CDR3 DNA follows: TGTGCCAGCAGCTCCGAGGTAGCGTACGAGCAGTACTTC. Protein: CASSSEVAYEQYF.